What follows describes a single T cell receptor (beta chain). Its target is not known. This entry comes from a study of T-cell reconstitution after alpha-beta-depleted transplantation in children. Notes on the study in general: In patients about two months after transplant, alpha-beta T cells reportedly arose from several hundred expanded graft clones. By one year post-transplant, T-cell counts and diversity largely arose from T cells that were newly produced. Recipient T cells and thymic progenitors that survived gave rise to the high TCRbeta diversity observed at day 60 in some patients.

The TCRbeta library was prepared with unique molecular identifiers. A single record per CDR3 protein comes from TCRdb applying MiXCR to the PCR reads. The data show fewer than 700,000 distinct CDR3 sequences, over 10% seen once. The V gene's germline CDR1 is MDHEN and CDR2 SYDVKM. The V gene end was trimmed by 6 bases and the J gene end by 3 bases; junction bases not matched to a gene: 7. This CDR3 is 15 amino acids long. This rearrangement joins TRBV28 to TRBJ2-7; 11 nucleotides align to TRBD2. The sequences come from PBMCs, mostly from graft donor cells, collected 360 days after TCRalphabeta/CD19-depleted stem cell transplant. This receptor was identified in a male patient aged 10 to 17 who had a stem cell transplant for acute myeloid leukemia, so the T cells may come from the graft donor. The CDR3 sequence is CASRELAGGRYEQYF. In nucleotides, the CDR3 is TGTGCCAGCAGGGAGCTAGCGGGAGGACGCTACGAGCAGTACTTC.